This T cell receptor beta chain derives from a study of long-term antiretroviral therapy in people with HIV. Germline CDR1 and CDR2: MNHEY and SVGAGI. CDR3 length: 15 residues. V lost 5 bases and J lost 5, with 15 bases in between. The run of the v3.0 immunoSEQ assay was at survey level. Clones were read by immunoSEQ multiplex PCR, and TCRdb kept only the in-frame ones, dropping some. The sample lists tens of thousands of clones; approximately 81% were seen once. The chain has TRBV6-5 and TRBJ1-4; a possible D gene is TRBD1 (5 bases). The receptor comes from a woman aged 50 to 60 with HIV. The sample in question was unsorted PBMCs, obtained 1.9 years after starting antiretroviral therapy. CDR3 residues: CASSHNRDGNEKLFF. CDR3 DNA sequence: TGTGCCAGCAGTCACAACCGGGACGGAAATGAAAAACTGTTTTTT.